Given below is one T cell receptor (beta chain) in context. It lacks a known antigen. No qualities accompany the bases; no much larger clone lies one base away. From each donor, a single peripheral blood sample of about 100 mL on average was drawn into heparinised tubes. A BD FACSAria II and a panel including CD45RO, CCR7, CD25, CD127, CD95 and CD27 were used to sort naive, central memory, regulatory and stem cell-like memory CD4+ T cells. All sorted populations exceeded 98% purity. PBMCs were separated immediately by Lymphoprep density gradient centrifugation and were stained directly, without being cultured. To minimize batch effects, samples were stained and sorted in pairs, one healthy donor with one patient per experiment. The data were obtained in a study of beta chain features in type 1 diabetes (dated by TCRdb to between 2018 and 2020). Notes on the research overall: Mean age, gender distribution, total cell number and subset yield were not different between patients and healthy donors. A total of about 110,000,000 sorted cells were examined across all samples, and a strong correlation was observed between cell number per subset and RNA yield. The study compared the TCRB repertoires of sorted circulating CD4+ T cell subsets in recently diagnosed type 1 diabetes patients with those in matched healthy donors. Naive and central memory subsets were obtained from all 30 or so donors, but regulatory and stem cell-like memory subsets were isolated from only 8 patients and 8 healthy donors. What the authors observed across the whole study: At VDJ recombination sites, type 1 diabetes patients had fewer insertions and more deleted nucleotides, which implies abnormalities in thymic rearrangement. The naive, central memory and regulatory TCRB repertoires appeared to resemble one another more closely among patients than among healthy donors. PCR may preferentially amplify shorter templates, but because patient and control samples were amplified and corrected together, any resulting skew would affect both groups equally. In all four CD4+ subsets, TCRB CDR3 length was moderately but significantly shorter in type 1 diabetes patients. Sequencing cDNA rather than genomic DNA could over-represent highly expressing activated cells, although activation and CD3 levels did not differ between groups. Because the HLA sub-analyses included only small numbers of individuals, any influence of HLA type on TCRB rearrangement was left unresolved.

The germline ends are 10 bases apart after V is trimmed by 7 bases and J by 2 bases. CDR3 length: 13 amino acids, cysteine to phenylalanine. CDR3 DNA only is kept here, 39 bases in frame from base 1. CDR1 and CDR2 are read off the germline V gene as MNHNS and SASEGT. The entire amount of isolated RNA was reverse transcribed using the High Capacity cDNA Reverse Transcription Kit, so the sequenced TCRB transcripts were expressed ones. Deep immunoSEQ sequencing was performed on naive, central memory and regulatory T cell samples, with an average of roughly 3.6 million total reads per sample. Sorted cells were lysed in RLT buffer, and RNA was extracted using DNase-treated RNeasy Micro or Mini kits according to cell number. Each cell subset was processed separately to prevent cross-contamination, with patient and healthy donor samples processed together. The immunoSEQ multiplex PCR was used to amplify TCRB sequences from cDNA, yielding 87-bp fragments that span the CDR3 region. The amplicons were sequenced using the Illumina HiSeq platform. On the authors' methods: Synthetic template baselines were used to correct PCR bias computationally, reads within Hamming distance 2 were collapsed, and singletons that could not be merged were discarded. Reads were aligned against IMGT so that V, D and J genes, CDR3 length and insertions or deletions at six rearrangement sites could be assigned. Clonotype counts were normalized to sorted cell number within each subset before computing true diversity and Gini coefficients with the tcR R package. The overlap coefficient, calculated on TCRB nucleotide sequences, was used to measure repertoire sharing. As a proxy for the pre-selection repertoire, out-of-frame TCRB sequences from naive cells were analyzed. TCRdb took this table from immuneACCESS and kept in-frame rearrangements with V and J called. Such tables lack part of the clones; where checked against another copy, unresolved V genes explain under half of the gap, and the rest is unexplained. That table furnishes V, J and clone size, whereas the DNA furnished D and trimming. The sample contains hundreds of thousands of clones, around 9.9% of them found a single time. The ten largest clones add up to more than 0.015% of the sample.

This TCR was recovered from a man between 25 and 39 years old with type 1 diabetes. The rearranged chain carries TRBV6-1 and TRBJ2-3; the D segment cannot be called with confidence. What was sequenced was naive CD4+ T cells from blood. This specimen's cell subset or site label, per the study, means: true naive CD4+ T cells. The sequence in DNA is TGTGCCAGCAAGAGAGAAATCACAGATACGCAGTATTTT. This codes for CASKREITDTQYF.